This T cell receptor beta chain was sequenced for a study of brain T cells in children with intractable seizures. Study-level points and caveats: Patients' HCMV serostatus was unknown; virus specificity rests on CDR3 similarity alone.

Data came from immunoSEQ multiplex PCR; TCRdb stores just in-frame clones and leaves some out. The sample shows about 80,000 clones, under 95% of them seen only once. Concerning this clone itself: Its antigen is unidentified.

The V gene end was trimmed by 3 bases and the J gene end by 7 bases; junction bases not matched to a gene: 9. The V gene's germline CDR1 is SGHNT and CDR2 YYREEE (reference sequence). There are 15 residues in the CDR3. The V gene is TRBV5-4, the J gene TRBJ1-4; 7 bases fit TRBD1. This sequence was found in a girl aged 2 to 9 with Rasmussen encephalitis and intractable seizures. Sample: peripheral blood, taken at surgery. The CDR3 reads CASSSQQGEGEKLFF. The CDR3 region has the DNA TGTGCCAGCAGCTCACAGCAGGGGGAGGGTGAAAAACTGTTTTTT.